These T cell receptor beta chains were read from a single sample in a study of OX40 agonist ivuxolimab in advanced cancers. Some clones are missing from TCRdb's copy, which holds only in-frame ones; the method was immunoSEQ multiplex PCR. The repertoire holds 70,000 to 95,000 clones, with more than 90% as singletons. The sample consisted of CD4+ or CD8+ T cells sorted from blood, taken in a trial of the OX40 agonist ivuxolimab. These TCRs come from an adult with an advanced solid tumor such as melanoma, head and neck, liver or kidney cancer. CDR3s include the opening cysteine and the closing phenylalanine or tryptophan. A D gene is named only where the DNA matches it firmly. Not every row has a clone size; where given, it reads once, few, many or a size class.

D: NA; size: NA; J: TRBJ2-3; V: TRBV7-9; CDR3: CASSLKGTVYTQYF; DNA: TGTGCCAGCAGCTTAAAAGGGACGGTTTATACGCAGTATTTT
D: TRBD2; size: NA; J: TRBJ2-2; V: TRBV28; CDR3: CASSLAGGIAGELFF; DNA: TGTGCCAGCAGTTTAGCGGGAGGGATTGCCGGGGAGCTGTTTTTT
D: NA; size: NA; J: TRBJ2-3; V: TRBV19; CDR3: CASRSRTITDTQYF; DNA: TGTGCCAGTAGATCCCGGACTATTACAGATACGCAGTATTTT
D: TRBD2; size: NA; J: TRBJ2-5; V: TRBV7-7; CDR3: CASSAKRGGFGETQYF; DNA: TGTGCTAGCAGCGCAAAGCGGGGAGGGTTTGGGGAGACCCAGTACTTC
D: NA; size: once; J: TRBJ2-4; V: TRBV12-5; CDR3: CATKAGGALAKNIQYF; DNA: TGTGCTACCAAGGCAGGGGGGGCCCTAGCCAAAAACATTCAGTACTTC
D: NA; size: NA; J: TRBJ1-1; V: TRBV7-2; CDR3: CASSPTLSGLTEAFF; DNA: TGTGCCAGCAGTCCTACCCTTTCAGGGCTTACTGAAGCTTTCTTT
D: NA; size: NA; J: TRBJ1-1; V: TRBV28; CDR3: CASGPFRVEHTEAFF; DNA: TGTGCCAGCGGACCCTTCAGGGTCGAACACACTGAAGCTTTCTTT
D: NA; size: NA; J: TRBJ2-5; V: TRBV6-1; CDR3: CASSEPLGETQYF; DNA: TGTGCCAGCAGTGAACCCCTAGGGGAGACCCAGTACTTC
D: NA; size: NA; J: TRBJ2-3; V: TRBV5-1; CDR3: CASSLGGLVDTQYF; DNA: TGCGCCAGCAGTCTGGGGGGTCTAGTAGATACGCAGTATTTT
D: NA; size: NA; J: TRBJ1-4; V: TRBV5-1; CDR3: CASSLRGVDEKLFF; DNA: TGCGCCAGCAGCTTGAGAGGGGTAGACGAAAAACTGTTTTTT
D: NA; size: NA; J: TRBJ2-2; V: TRBV2; CDR3: CASSEAGGNTGELFF; DNA: TGTGCCAGCAGTGAAGCGGGAGGGAACACCGGGGAGCTGTTTTTT
D: NA; size: NA; J: TRBJ2-6; V: TRBV7-8; CDR3: CASSFNPTGKSGANVLTF; DNA: TGTGCCAGCAGCTTCAACCCTACAGGGAAATCTGGGGCCAACGTCCTGACTTTC
D: TRBD1; size: NA; J: TRBJ1-1; V: TRBV6-5; CDR3: CASSFPGQEAEAFF; DNA: TGTGCCAGCAGTTTCCCGGGACAGGAGGCTGAAGCTTTCTTT
D: NA; size: NA; J: TRBJ2-5; V: TRBV29-1; CDR3: CSVSPSPTQYF; DNA: TGCAGCGTTAGCCCCTCCCCGACCCAGTACTTC
D: NA; size: NA; J: TRBJ2-1; V: TRBV5-1; CDR3: CASSLVANSPYNEQFF; DNA: TGCGCCAGCAGCTTGGTTGCCAACTCGCCCTACAATGAGCAGTTCTTC
D: NA; size: NA; J: TRBJ2-1; V: TRBV30; CDR3: CAWSRGISYNEQFF; DNA: TGTGCCTGGAGCAGGGGTATATCCTACAATGAGCAGTTCTTC
D: NA; size: few; J: TRBJ1-1; V: TRBV20-1; CDR3: CSARGPGRAFF; DNA: TGCAGTGCTAGGGGGCCGGGTAGGGCTTTCTTT
D: NA; size: NA; J: TRBJ2-3; V: TRBV13; CDR3: CASSLAFRGRNTQYF; DNA: TGTGCCAGCAGCTTAGCCTTCAGGGGCCGGAATACGCAGTATTTT
D: TRBD1; size: NA; J: TRBJ1-2; V: TRBV19; CDR3: CASTPTGGYGYTF; DNA: TGTGCCAGCACCCCGACAGGGGGCTATGGCTACACCTTC
D: NA; size: NA; J: TRBJ1-2; V: TRBV29-1; CDR3: CRVGQPNYGYTF; DNA: TGCAGGGTTGGACAGCCTAACTATGGCTACACCTTC
D: TRBD2; size: NA; J: TRBJ2-1; V: TRBV19; CDR3: CASSIESGRTEQFF; DNA: TGTGCCAGTAGTATAGAAAGCGGGAGGACTGAGCAGTTCTTC
D: TRBD1; size: NA; J: TRBJ2-1; V: TRBV5-1; CDR3: CASSLTGTGVNEQFF; DNA: TGCGCCAGCAGCTTAACCGGGACAGGGGTCAATGAGCAGTTCTTC
D: TRBD1; size: NA; J: TRBJ2-7; V: TRBV28; CDR3: CASSPDRGVYEQYF; DNA: TGTGCCAGCAGTCCAGACAGGGGGGTCTACGAGCAGTACTTC
D: TRBD1; size: NA; J: TRBJ1-5; V: TRBV2; CDR3: CASSTRRGQGGYNQPQHF; DNA: TGTGCCAGCAGTACCCGGAGGGGACAGGGGGGATACAATCAGCCCCAGCATTTT
D: NA; size: NA; J: TRBJ1-1; V: TRBV7-8; CDR3: CASSGVTGGPSEAFF; DNA: TGTGCCAGCAGCGGGGTCACGGGGGGACCTTCTGAAGCTTTCTTT
D: TRBD1; size: few; J: TRBJ1-1; V: TRBV5-6; CDR3: CASSSDRANTEAFF; DNA: TGTGCCAGCAGCTCCGACAGGGCGAACACTGAAGCTTTCTTT
D: TRBD1; size: NA; J: TRBJ2-3; V: TRBV11-3; CDR3: CASSKQGDTQYF; DNA: TGTGCCAGCAGCAAACAGGGGGATACGCAGTATTTT
D: NA; size: NA; J: TRBJ2-5; V: TRBV18; CDR3: CASSPTQETQYF; DNA: TGTGCCAGCTCACCAACCCAAGAGACCCAGTACTTC
D: NA; size: NA; J: TRBJ2-5; V: TRBV7-8; CDR3: CASSLGVSKKTQYF; DNA: TGTGCCAGCAGCTTAGGTGTCAGTAAAAAGACCCAGTACTTC
D: NA; size: NA; J: TRBJ2-5; V: TRBV4-1; CDR3: CASSQGVSGQETQYF; DNA: TGCGCCAGCAGCCAAGGGGTCAGCGGCCAAGAGACCCAGTACTTC
D: NA; size: NA; J: TRBJ1-2; V: TRBV2; CDR3: CASSEAGGYGYTF; DNA: TGTGCCAGCAGTGAAGCGGGGGGCTATGGCTACACCTTC
D: NA; size: NA; J: TRBJ2-7; V: TRBV7-2; CDR3: CASSLGGPGLGEQYF; DNA: TGTGCCAGCAGCCTTGGGGGACCAGGATTGGGGGAGCAGTACTTC
D: TRBD1; size: NA; J: TRBJ1-1; V: TRBV28; CDR3: CASSLTGRYTEAFF; DNA: TGTGCCAGCAGTTTGACAGGGAGGTATACTGAAGCTTTCTTT
D: TRBD1; size: NA; J: TRBJ1-4; V: TRBV5-1; CDR3: CASSDGQGGREKLFF; DNA: TGCGCCAGCAGCGACGGACAGGGAGGCCGTGAAAAACTGTTTTTT
D: NA; size: NA; J: TRBJ2-7; V: TRBV28; CDR3: CASSEIRYEQYF; DNA: TGTGCCAGCAGTGAGATTCGCTACGAGCAGTACTTC
D: TRBD2; size: NA; J: TRBJ2-1; V: TRBV9; CDR3: CASSAWTSGRALYNEQFF; DNA: TGTGCCAGCAGCGCGTGGACTAGCGGGAGGGCCCTCTACAATGAGCAGTTCTTC
D: NA; size: NA; J: TRBJ1-1; V: TRBV19; CDR3: CASSQQGRRTEAFF; DNA: TGTGCCAGTAGCCAACAGGGTCGGCGCACTGAAGCTTTCTTT
D: NA; size: once; J: TRBJ1-2; V: TRBV6-4; CDR3: CASSEARDRLLFNGYTF; DNA: TGTGCCAGCAGTGAAGCCCGGGACCGACTTCTTTTTAATGGCTACACCTTC
D: TRBD1; size: NA; J: TRBJ1-2; V: TRBV6-6; CDR3: CASSYLTGDGYTF; DNA: TGTGCCAGCAGTTACTTGACAGGGGATGGCTACACCTTC
D: NA; size: NA; J: TRBJ1-5; V: TRBV5-4; CDR3: CASSLGGGAGQPQHF; DNA: TGTGCCAGCAGTTTGGGGGGGGGCGCCGGTCAGCCCCAGCATTTT
D: TRBD1; size: NA; J: TRBJ1-2; V: TRBV27; CDR3: CASSRDSRRGYTF; DNA: TGTGCCAGCAGCCGGGACAGTCGGAGGGGCTACACCTTC
D: NA; size: NA; J: TRBJ2-7; V: TRBV29-1; CDR3: CSVRPNTYEQYF; DNA: TGCAGCGTTCGCCCGAATACCTACGAGCAGTACTTC
D: TRBD1; size: NA; J: TRBJ1-5; V: TRBV30; CDR3: CAWSGPGQNNQPQHF; DNA: TGTGCCTGGAGTGGCCCGGGACAGAACAATCAGCCCCAGCATTTT
D: NA; size: NA; J: TRBJ2-7; V: TRBV29-1; CDR3: CSVVGTYTYEQYF; DNA: TGCAGCGTTGTTGGGACATACACCTACGAGCAGTACTTC
D: NA; size: once; J: TRBJ2-1; V: TRBV5-5; CDR3: CASSRQPPSYNEQFF; DNA: TGTGCCAGCAGCCGACAGCCCCCCTCTTACAATGAGCAGTTCTTC
D: TRBD1; size: NA; J: TRBJ2-7; V: TRBV5-1; CDR3: CASSFGTGEREQYF; DNA: TGCGCCAGCAGCTTCGGGACAGGGGAACGCGAGCAGTACTTC
D: NA; size: NA; J: TRBJ1-3; V: TRBV25-1; CDR3: CASNNLGNTIYF; DNA: TGTGCCAGCAACAACCTTGGAAACACCATATATTTT
D: NA; size: NA; J: TRBJ1-3; V: TRBV7-9; CDR3: CASSPGVFGNTIYF; DNA: TGTGCCAGCAGCCCGGGGGTTTTTGGAAACACCATATATTTT
D: NA; size: once; J: TRBJ1-1; V: TRBV5-6; CDR3: CASSLPQPNTEAFF; DNA: TGTGCCAGCAGCCTCCCCCAGCCGAACACTGAAGCTTTCTTT
D: NA; size: NA; J: TRBJ1-5; V: TRBV5-1; CDR3: CASSADGNSNQPQHF; DNA: TGCGCCAGCAGCGCGGACGGGAATAGCAATCAGCCCCAGCATTTT
D: TRBD1; size: NA; J: TRBJ2-5; V: TRBV29-1; CDR3: CSVEGTGGRETQYF; DNA: TGCAGCGTTGAGGGTACAGGGGGTCGAGAGACCCAGTACTTC
D: NA; size: NA; J: TRBJ2-7; V: TRBV6-5; CDR3: CASSPGILPGEQYF; DNA: TGTGCCAGCAGCCCCGGGATTCTCCCGGGCGAGCAGTACTTC